One sample yielded the 29 T cell receptor beta chains listed below, sequenced in a study of T cell responses to AZD1222 COVID-19 vaccine. Produced via immunoSEQ multiplex PCR; TCRdb's table is partial and in-frame only. The sample consists of over 150,000 clones, around 89% of them appearing once. The source material was peripheral blood, sampled on day 0 of AZD1222 vaccination. The receptors come from an adult in good health.

The chain joins TRBV11-2 to TRBJ2-3, with D unclear. From germline, CDR1 is SGHAT and CDR2 FQNNGV. The CDR3 is 17 amino acids. V was trimmed by 4 bases and J by 2 bases, leaving 19 bases between them. Here the CDR3 reads CASSSSTLRWHTDTQYF. The CDR3 region has the DNA TGTGCCAGCAGCTCCTCCACCTTAAGATGGCACACAGATACGCAGTATTTT.

The chain links TRBV3-1 (or the pseudogene TRBV3-2) to TRBJ2-7; 7 bases match TRBD2. Germline-derived CDR1 and CDR2 are LGHDT and YNNKEL (reference sequence). J lost 4 bases, V lost 1 base, and 7 bases had no gene match. This CDR3 comprises 15 residues. The CDR3, as DNA: TGTGCCAGCAGCCAAGGGGAGGGAGGGGCTTACGAGCAGTACTTC. It yields the protein CASSQGEGGAYEQYF.

The gene calls are TRBV11-3 and TRBJ2-3; 10 nucleotides align to TRBD2. This CDR3 contains 16 residues. V shed 3 bases and J 1 base; nucleotides not matched to a gene: 4. In germline, CDR1 is SGHNT, CDR2 YENEEA. CDR3 DNA sequence: TGTGCCAGCAGCTTGGGCCTAGCGGGGGGCACAGATACGCAGTATTTT. Translation gives CASSLGLAGGTDTQYF.

V and J are TRBV19 and TRBJ1-5; no clear D gene. The CDR3 spans 16 residues. Germline loops: CDR1 LNHDA, CDR2 SQIVND (reference sequence). V lost 1 base and J 0 bases, leaving 10 bases between the germline ends. The CDR3 loop reads CASSIVTGNSNQPQHF. The CDR3 DNA reads TGTGCCAGTAGTATAGTAACCGGGAATAGCAATCAGCCCCAGCATTTT.

The gene calls are TRBV10-3 and TRBJ2-2; D might be TRBD1 (6 bases). The CDR3 spans 14 residues. Between the trimmed V and J ends, which lost 0 bases and 10 bases, there was a span of 12 bases. Germline-derived CDR1 and CDR2 are ENHRY and SYGVKD. CDR3: CAISESGARVELFF. The CDR3 DNA reads as TGTGCCATCAGTGAGTCGGGGGCGAGGGTGGAGCTGTTTTTT.

As to this clone: This specimen includes other DNA sequences encoding the same CDR3. This chain connects TRBV7-2 to TRBJ1-1; D is unresolved. The V and J ends lost 1 base and 1 base respectively, with 4 bases between them. The CDR3 contains 13 residues. Looked up from germline, CDR1 is SGHTA and CDR2 is FQGNSA. The CDR3 loop is CASSLVRNTEAFF. DNA for the CDR3: TGTGCCAGCAGCTTAGTACGGAACACTGAAGCTTTCTTT.

The CDR3 nucleotides are TGTGCCAGCAGTTTCCCTGAGGGAACTGAAGCTTTCTTT. Encoded protein: CASSFPEGTEAFF. The genes are TRBV28 and TRBJ1-1, with unresolved D. CDR1 and CDR2 (germline): MDHEN, SYDVKM. V was cut by 3 bases and J by 5 bases, with 10 bases left in between. The CDR3 consists of 13 residues.

The rearrangement uses TRBV6-1 and TRBJ1-3; D ambiguous. V lost 1 base, J lost 4 bases, and 5 bases lay in between. The CDR3 is 13 amino acids. The germline gives CDR1 MNHNS, CDR2 SASEGT. In DNA form, the CDR3 reads TGTGCCAGCAGTGAAGTCGAGGGAAACACCATATATTTT. Translating it yields CASSEVEGNTIYF.

The rearrangement joins TRBV6-2 or TRBV6-3 to TRBJ2-1, with unresolved D. Between the trimmed V and J ends, which lost 4 bases and 0 bases, there was a span of 10 bases. Germline V gene lookup returns CDR1 MNHEY and CDR2 SVGEGT. The CDR3 sequence is 15 residues long. The CDR3 DNA follows: TGTGCCAGCAGTTCCCGCCGGGCCTCCTACAATGAGCAGTTCTTC. Translated: CASSSRRASYNEQFF.

The CDR3 spells CASSPRAGNQPQHF. In DNA, the CDR3 is TGTGCCAGCAGCCCGCGGGCTGGCAATCAGCCCCAGCATTTT. This chain links TRBV3-1 (or the pseudogene TRBV3-2) with TRBJ1-5; D uncertain. This CDR3 contains 14 residues. V was shortened by 4 bases and J by 2 bases, with 9 bases between the two germline ends. CDR1 and CDR2 from the germline V gene are LGHDT and YNNKEL (reference sequence).

The chain uses TRBV4-1 and TRBJ1-2, with 9 bases aligning to TRBD1. The CDR3 runs 16 residues. The V segment lost 2 bases and the J segment 2 bases; nucleotides outside the gene matches: 6. Germline V gene data show CDR1 as MGHRA and CDR2 as YSYEKL. The CDR3: CASSQPRQGGNYGYTF. CDR3 coding DNA: TGCGCCAGCAGCCAACCTCGACAGGGGGGGAACTATGGCTACACCTTC.

This chain joins TRBV27 and TRBJ2-3; no reliable D call. Germline V gives CDR1 MNHEY, CDR2 SMNVEV (reference sequence). V was cut by 3 bases and J by 2 bases, with 9 bases left in between. The CDR3 contains 14 residues. The CDR3 sequence is CASSFQYPTDTQYF. The CDR3 DNA is TGTGCCAGCAGTTTTCAGTATCCCACAGATACGCAGTATTTT.

The chain couples TRBV19 to TRBJ2-2, with 8 bases matching TRBD1. The CDR3 runs to 16 residues. With 5 bases clipped from V and 3 bases from J, the junction kept 8 bases outside the gene matches. Germline V gene lookup returns CDR1 LNHDA and CDR2 SQIVND (reference sequence). In DNA form, the CDR3 reads TGTGCCAGTAGTTTTCGGACAGGGTCGTACACCGGGGAGCTGTTTTTT. Protein: CASSFRTGSYTGELFF.

As DNA, the CDR3 is TGCAGCGTTGAAGTAGGGTTCACAGATACGCAGTATTTT. Translation gives CSVEVGFTDTQYF. This chain connects TRBV29-1 to TRBJ2-3; D gene ambiguous. Germline values: CDR1 SQVTM, CDR2 ANQGSEA. Between the trimmed V and J ends, which lost 1 base and 2 bases, there was a span of 7 bases. The CDR3 is made up of 13 amino acids.

The CDR3 region is CASSTTGNTEAFF. CDR3 in DNA: TGTGCCAGCAGTACCACCGGGAACACTGAAGCTTTCTTT. This chain uses TRBV12-3 or TRBV12-4 with TRBJ1-1, with D unclear. This CDR3 comprises 13 residues. Between the trimmed V and J ends, which lost 5 bases and 1 base, there was a span of 8 bases.

J is TRBJ2-1 and V is TRBV5-1; D is perhaps TRBD1 (6 bases). V was clipped by 1 base and J by 7 bases, with 12 bases between them. The germline V gene has CDR1 SGHRS and CDR2 YFSETQ. CDR3 length equals 14 residues. CDR3 protein: CASSLLGAHNEQFF. CDR3 in DNA: TGCGCCAGCAGCTTGTTGGGGGCACATAATGAGCAGTTCTTC.

The rearrangement uses TRBV27 and TRBJ1-6; D is ambiguous. Looked up from germline, CDR1 is MNHEY and CDR2 is SMNVEV (reference sequence). The CDR3 loop spans 14 amino acids. V shed 6 bases and J shed 10 bases, with 16 bases lying between them. CDR3 sequence reads: CASRAVEIRSPLHF. DNA of the CDR3: TGTGCCAGCAGAGCGGTTGAAATCAGGTCACCCCTCCACTTT.

The V and J genes are TRBV24-1 and TRBJ2-7; TRBD1 is a possible D gene (5 bases). This CDR3 contains 13 residues. V was pared by 4 bases and J by 4 bases, with 10 bases between. Germline CDR1 and CDR2: KGHDR and SFDVKD. This CDR3 reads CATSEDRGYEQYF. The CDR3 DNA reads TGTGCCACCAGTGAGGATAGGGGTTACGAGCAGTACTTC.

CDR3: CASSLGQGRGEYGYTF. The CDR3, as DNA: TGTGCCAGCAGCCTAGGACAGGGGAGGGGGGAGTATGGCTACACCTTC. The V and J genes are TRBV5-4 and TRBJ1-2, with 9 bases lining up with TRBD1. Unmatched junction bases numbered 12, after V lost 4 bases and J lost 5 bases. CDR3 length: 16 amino acids. Germline V CDR1 and CDR2: SGHNT, YYREEE (reference sequence).

The CDR3 DNA reads as TGTGCCACCAGCCCAACCACAGGGGGGAATGAAAAACTGTTTTTT. Translated, it gives CATSPTTGGNEKLFF. The chain joins TRBV15 to TRBJ1-4, with TRBD1 matching 8 bases. Trimming took 5 bases from V and 5 from J; bases not matched to a gene: 7. Germline CDR1 LNHNV, CDR2 YYDKDF (reference sequence). The CDR3 loop spans 15 amino acids.

In DNA, the CDR3 is TGTGCCAGCAGTCCGATTGGGGGCAATGAGCAGTTCTTC. Translated, it gives CASSPIGGNEQFF. The chain recombines TRBV2 with TRBJ2-1; D is tentatively TRBD1 or TRBD2 (5 bases each). The CDR3 is 13 residues long. Between the trimmed V and J ends, which lost 5 bases and 6 bases, there was a span of 11 bases. Germline assignment: CDR1 SNHLY and CDR2 FYNNEI.

The gene calls are TRBV9 and TRBJ2-1; tentative D call: TRBD1 (6 bases). The CDR3 loop spans 15 amino acids. Trimming removed 2 bases at V and 4 bases at J, with 13 bases between. The V gene's germline CDR1 is SGDLS and CDR2 YYNGEE. Here the CDR3 reads CASSVMGADYNEQFF. In DNA, the CDR3 is TGTGCCAGCAGCGTGATGGGGGCAGATTACAATGAGCAGTTCTTC.

As for this clone: Other DNA sequences in this specimen translate into the identical CDR3. The chain links TRBV5-1 to TRBJ2-5; either TRBD1 or TRBD2 may fit D (5 bases each). Germline lookup yields CDR1 SGHRS and CDR2 YFSETQ. There are 15 residues in the CDR3. With 0 bases removed from V and 1 base from J, the gap between germline ends came to 10 bases. DNA for the CDR3: TGCGCCAGCAGCTTGGATACGGGACCCCAAGAGACCCAGTACTTC. The encoded protein is CASSLDTGPQETQYF.

This clone showed up just once. The rearrangement uses TRBV6-2 or TRBV6-3 and TRBJ2-5; D assignment may be TRBD1 or TRBD2 (6 bases each). Trimming left V 5 bases short and J 4 bases short, with 17 bases between. Germline assignment: CDR1 MNHEY and CDR2 SVGEGT. The CDR3 spans 15 residues. The DNA of the CDR3 is TGTGCCAGCAGTCAACGCGGGGCAGGGGTAGAGACCCAGTACTTC. The encoded protein is CASSQRGAGVETQYF.

The rearrangement links TRBV6-5 to TRBJ1-4; no clear D gene. Germline-derived CDR1 and CDR2 are MNHEY and SVGAGI. The CDR3 contains 14 residues. V was trimmed by 2 bases and J by 5 bases, leaving 9 bases between them. Written as DNA, the CDR3 is TGTGCCAGCAGTTACGGTTCTGGGAATGAAAAACTGTTTTTT. Amino acid sequence: CASSYGSGNEKLFF.

A single count supports this clone. This chain uses TRBV7-8 with TRBJ2-1, with 11 nucleotides matching TRBD2. Per the germline V gene, CDR1 is SGHVS and CDR2 is FQNEAQ. The CDR3 totals 14 residues. The V gene end was trimmed by 10 bases and the J gene end by 6 bases; junction bases not matched to a gene: 8. In DNA form, the CDR3 reads TGTGCCACCACTAGCGGGGGACTCATCAATGAGCAGTTCTTC. Its translation: CATTSGGLINEQFF. Complete variable domain (other parts from reference TRBV7-8 and TRBJ2-1): GAGVSQSPRYKVAKRGQDVALRCDPISGHVSLFWYQQALGQGPEFLTYFQNEAQLDKSGLPSDRFFAERPEGSVSTLKIQRTQQEDSAVYLCATTSGGLINEQFFGPGTRLTVL.

This clone was detected only once. The V gene is TRBV28, the J gene TRBJ2-7; unclear D gene. V lost 6 bases and J 7 bases, leaving 10 bases between the germline ends. The CDR3 sequence is 11 residues long. Germline lookup yields CDR1 MDHEN and CDR2 SYDVKM. CDR3 DNA sequence: TGTGCCAGCAGACTCCTTCAGGAGCAGTACTTC. Protein sequence: CASRLLQEQYF.

The chain has TRBV3-1 (or the pseudogene TRBV3-2) and TRBJ1-5; no clear D gene. V was pared by 1 base and J by 1 base, with 5 bases between. This CDR3 comprises 14 residues. Germline V gene data show CDR1 as LGHDT and CDR2 as YNNKEL (reference sequence). The CDR3: CASSQVQSNQPQHF. CDR3 bases: TGTGCCAGCAGCCAAGTCCAGAGCAATCAGCCCCAGCATTTT.

The chain is built from TRBV2 and TRBJ1-1; 7 bases line up with TRBD1. The CDR3 contains 15 residues. The V segment lost 6 bases and the J segment 2 bases; nucleotides outside the gene matches: 9. CDR1 and CDR2 (germline): SNHLY, FYNNEI. CDR3 nucleotides: TGTGCCAGCAGGGACCGGACAGGTGGAAACACTGAAGCTTTCTTT. Its protein is CASRDRTGGNTEAFF.